The clone carrying this TCR beta chain has a handful of counts. Expressed TCRB transcripts got sequenced, as all isolated RNA was reverse transcribed. The repertoire was sequenced with immunoSEQ multiplex PCR; TCRdb's copy has only in-frame clones and lacks some. The sample shows about 230,000 clones, 7.5% to 10% of them seen only once. These data belong to a study of beta chain features in type 1 diabetes. This CDR3 region has 13 residues. V dropped 1 base and J dropped 5 bases, with 8 bases sitting between them. The germline gives CDR1 LGHNT, CDR2 FRNRAP. The rearrangement joins TRBV12-5 to TRBJ2-5; TRBD2 might be the D (6 bases). This clonotype originated in a woman aged 18-29 years in good health. The sample comprised naive CD4+ T cells from blood. In DNA form, the CDR3 reads TGTGCTAGTGGTTTGGCCGGGAGCGAGACCCAGTACTTC. Protein: CASGLAGSETQYF.